Given below is one T cell receptor (beta chain) in context. Assay used: immunoSEQ multiplex PCR; TCRdb lists only in-frame clones, some missing. The table lists about 300,000 clones, just under 90% of them singletons. Germline V lookup: CDR1 GTSNPN, CDR2 SVGIG (reference sequence). V lost 1 base, J lost 8 bases, and 15 bases stayed unmatched. The CDR3 spans 16 residues. This sample is drawn from a study of blood T cell repertoires in COVID-19. The receptor was isolated from a woman between 50 and 59 years old who had been exposed to COVID-19. The chain joins TRBV30 to TRBJ1-2; 8 nucleotides agree with TRBD1. What was sequenced was PBMCs or T cells enriched from blood (not recorded which). The CDR3: CAWSADMTGVRGGYTF. The CDR3 DNA is TGTGCCTGGAGTGCGGATATGACAGGGGTGAGAGGGGGCTACACCTTC.